The 4 T cell receptor beta chains presented below share a single source sample, sequenced in a study of blood T cell repertoires in COVID-19. TCRdb keeps only in-frame clones here, not all; method: immunoSEQ multiplex PCR. The top ten clones hold 1.1% of a sample with 380,000 or so clones, roughly 80% of them seen once. Sequenced: peripheral blood. All receptors derive from a human donor with acute or convalescent COVID-19. The donor label of this sample is uncertain.

For this clone: Other DNA sequences of this sample code for an identical CDR3. The chain is built from TRBV7-2 and TRBJ2-5; D is possibly TRBD2 (6 bases). The V gene's germline CDR1 is SGHTA and CDR2 FQGNSA. This CDR3 region has 14 residues. Trimming took off 0 bases at V and 4 bases at J, with 9 bases between the two ends. CDR3 DNA sequence: TGTGCCAGCAGCTTAGCGGGGCGGGGAGAGACCCAGTACTTC. Translating gives CASSLAGRGETQYF.

The V and J genes are TRBV28 and TRBJ1-1; D is perhaps TRBD1 (5 bases). V was pared by 10 bases and J by 7 bases, with 10 bases between. There are 10 residues in the CDR3. Germline assignment: CDR1 MDHEN and CDR2 SYDVKM. In DNA, the CDR3 is TGTGCCACACAGGTCCTTGAAGCTTTCTTT. Protein: CATQVLEAFF.

The chain employs TRBV19 and TRBJ1-1; D is undetermined. The CDR3 loop spans 16 amino acids. The germline CDR1 and CDR2 sequences are LNHDA and SQIVND (reference sequence). With 4 bases removed from V and 1 base from J, the gap between germline ends came to 16 bases. CDR3: CASSNPLRSRNTEAFF. CDR3 DNA sequence: TGTGCCAGTAGTAACCCGCTCCGCTCCAGGAACACTGAAGCTTTCTTT.

The CDR3 sequence is CASSLDGNRYGYTF. In nucleotides, the CDR3 is TGTGCCAGCAGCTTGGACGGGAATCGGTATGGCTACACCTTC. This chain joins TRBV5-4 and TRBJ1-2; D remains unclear. Germline CDR1 reads SGHNT; CDR2 reads YYREEE (reference sequence). The V gene lost 0 bases and the J gene lost 5 bases, with 11 bases spanning the gap. CDR3 length equals 14 residues.